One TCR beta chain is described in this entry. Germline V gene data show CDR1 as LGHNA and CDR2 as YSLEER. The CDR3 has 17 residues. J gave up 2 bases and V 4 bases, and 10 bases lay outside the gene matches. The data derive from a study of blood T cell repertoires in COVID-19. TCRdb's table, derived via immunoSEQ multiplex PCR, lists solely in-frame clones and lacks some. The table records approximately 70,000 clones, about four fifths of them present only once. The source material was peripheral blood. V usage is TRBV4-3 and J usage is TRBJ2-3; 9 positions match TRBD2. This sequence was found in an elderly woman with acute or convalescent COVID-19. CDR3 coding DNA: TGCGCCAGCAGCCTGTCGGCTAGCGGGGCATCCACAGATACGCAGTATTTT. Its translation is CASSLSASGASTDTQYF.